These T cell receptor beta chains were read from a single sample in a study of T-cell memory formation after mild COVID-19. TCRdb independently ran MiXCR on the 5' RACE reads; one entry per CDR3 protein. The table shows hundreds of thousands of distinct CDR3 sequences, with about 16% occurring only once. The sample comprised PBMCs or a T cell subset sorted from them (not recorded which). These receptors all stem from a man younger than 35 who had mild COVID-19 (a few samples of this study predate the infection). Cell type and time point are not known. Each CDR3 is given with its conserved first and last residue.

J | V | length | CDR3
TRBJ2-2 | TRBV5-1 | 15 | CASSQDSANTGELFF
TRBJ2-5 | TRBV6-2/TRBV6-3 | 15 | CASSYRSSNQETQYF
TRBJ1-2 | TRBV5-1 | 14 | CASSFEGGNYGYTF
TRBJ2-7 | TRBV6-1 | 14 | CASTQERVSYEQYF
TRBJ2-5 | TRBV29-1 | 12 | CSVESGGETQYF
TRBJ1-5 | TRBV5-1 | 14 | CASSLVGDNQPQHF
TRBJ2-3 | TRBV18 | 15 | CASSPLGREMGTQYF
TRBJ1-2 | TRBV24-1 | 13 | CATSLAGFEGYTF
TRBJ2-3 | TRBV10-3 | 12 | CAISESTNTQYF
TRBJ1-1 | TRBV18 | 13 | CASSPNPGNEAFF
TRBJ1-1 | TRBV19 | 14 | CASTFGGGNTEAFF
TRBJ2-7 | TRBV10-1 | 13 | CASSGDLFYEQYF
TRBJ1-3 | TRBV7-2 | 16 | CASSATTGGSGNTIYF
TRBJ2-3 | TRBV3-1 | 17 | CASSHRLAGIVTDTQYF
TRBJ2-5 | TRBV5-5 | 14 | CASRTTGTEETQYF
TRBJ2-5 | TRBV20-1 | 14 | CSAPEFGTQETQYF
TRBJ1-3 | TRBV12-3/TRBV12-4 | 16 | CASSLRVAGSGNTIYF
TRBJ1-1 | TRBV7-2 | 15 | CASSPRRGIGTEAFF
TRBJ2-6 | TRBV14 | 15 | CASSPGHSGANVLTF
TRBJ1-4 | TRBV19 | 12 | CASSIVGEKLFF
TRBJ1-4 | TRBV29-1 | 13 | CSSLDATNEKLFF
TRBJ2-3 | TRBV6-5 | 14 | CASSYKNPTDTQYF
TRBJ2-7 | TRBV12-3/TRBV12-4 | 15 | CASSLRFGQGYEQYF
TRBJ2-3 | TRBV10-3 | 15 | CAISELAGGGDTQYF
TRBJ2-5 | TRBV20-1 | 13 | CSALRSGLETQYF
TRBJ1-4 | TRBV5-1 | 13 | CASSLISDEKLFF
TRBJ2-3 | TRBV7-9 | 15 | CASSLLGLAGDTQYF
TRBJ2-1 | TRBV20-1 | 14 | CSAVDKRGGGKQFF
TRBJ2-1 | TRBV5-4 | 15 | CASSPDSYFANEQFF
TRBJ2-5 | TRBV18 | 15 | CASSSIAGTQETQYF
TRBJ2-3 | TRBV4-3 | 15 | CASSPSGGAGDTQYF
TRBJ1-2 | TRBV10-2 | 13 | CASSEMTIEGYTF
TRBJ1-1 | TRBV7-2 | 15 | CASSLAPGMNTEAFF
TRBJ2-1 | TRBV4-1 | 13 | CASSRGLAGGQFF
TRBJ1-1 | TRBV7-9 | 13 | CASRPAMNTEAFF
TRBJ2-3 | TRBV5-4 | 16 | CASSSKQVSSTDTQYF
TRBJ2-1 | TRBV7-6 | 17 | CASSPRTSGGYLDEQFF
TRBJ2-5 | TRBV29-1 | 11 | CSVEVSETQYF
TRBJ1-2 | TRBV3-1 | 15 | CASSHSRRANYGYTF
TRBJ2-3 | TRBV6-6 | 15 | CASSYGDPSTDTQYF
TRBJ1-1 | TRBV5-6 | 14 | CASSLAGGESEAFF
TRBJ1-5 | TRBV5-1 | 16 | CASSSHGQGRNQPQHF
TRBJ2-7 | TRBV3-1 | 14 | CASSQRDGGVKQYF
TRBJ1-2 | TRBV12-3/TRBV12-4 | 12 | CASNQAGPGYTF
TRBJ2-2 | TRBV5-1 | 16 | CASSLGGYSPTGELFF
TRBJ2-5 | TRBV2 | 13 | CASARGVQETQYF
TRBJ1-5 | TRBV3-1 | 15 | CASSQAGGTNQPQHF
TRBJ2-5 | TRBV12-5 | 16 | CASGLTDLTPQETQYF
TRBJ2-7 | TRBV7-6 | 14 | CASSLDGNSYEQYF
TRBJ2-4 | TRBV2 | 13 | CASMGQGADIQYF
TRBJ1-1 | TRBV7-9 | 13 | CASSLSGVVEAFF
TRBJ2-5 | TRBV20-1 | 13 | CSARDVRKETQYF
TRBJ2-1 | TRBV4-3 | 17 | CASSPPLPGQGKDEQFF
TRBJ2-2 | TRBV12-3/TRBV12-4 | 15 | CASTGTGFYAGELFF
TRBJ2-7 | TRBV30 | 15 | CAWDTPGTGRYEQYF
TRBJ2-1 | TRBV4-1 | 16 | CASTQGGTGRYNEQFF
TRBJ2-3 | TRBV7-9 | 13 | CAGSAGRTDTQYF
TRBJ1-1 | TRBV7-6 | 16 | CASSLAGGRLNTEAFF
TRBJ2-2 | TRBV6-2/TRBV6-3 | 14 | CASTRLATTGELFF
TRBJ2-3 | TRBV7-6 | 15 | CASSVNGDASSTQYF